This T cell receptor (beta chain) appears in the sequencing data of a study of blood T cell repertoires in COVID-19. Overall study context: Acute-phase and convalescent COVID-19 samples originated in the United States, Italy and Spain. Sample material is recorded as cDNA or gDNA derived from T cells, B-cell-depleted T cells, or PBMCs.

The ends lost 3 bases at V and 4 bases at J; junction bases unmatched: 8. CDR3 length equals 16 residues. Per germline, CDR1 KGHSH and CDR2 LQKENI. In the authors' methods: It was from reference gene primer amplification that nucleated cell counts were estimated. The assay was immunoSEQ multiplex PCR, and TCRdb's table has in-frame clones only and misses some. V and J calls and clone size are given by that table; D and trimming were obtained from the DNA. The sample comprises 210,000 or so clones, roughly 84% of which are singletons, and 20% rests with the top ten. The chain recombines TRBV18 with TRBJ2-5; TRBD1 matches 10 bases. The receptor was derived from a human donor in a cohort sampled during active COVID-19. The sequencing input was peripheral blood. CDR3 loop: CASSPGDRGRGETQYF. CDR3 DNA sequence: TGTGCCAGCTCACCGGGGGACAGGGGTAGAGGAGAGACCCAGTACTTC.